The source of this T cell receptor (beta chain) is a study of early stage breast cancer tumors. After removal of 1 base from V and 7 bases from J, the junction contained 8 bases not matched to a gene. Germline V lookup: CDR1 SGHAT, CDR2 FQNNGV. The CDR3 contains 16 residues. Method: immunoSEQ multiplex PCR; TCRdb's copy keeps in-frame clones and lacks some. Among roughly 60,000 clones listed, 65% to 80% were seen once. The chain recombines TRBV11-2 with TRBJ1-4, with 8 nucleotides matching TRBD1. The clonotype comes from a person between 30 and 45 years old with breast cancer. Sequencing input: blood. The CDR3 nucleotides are TGTGCCAGCAGCTTAGTAAGGACAGGGAAGGGTGAAAAACTGTTTTTT. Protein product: CASSLVRTGKGEKLFF.